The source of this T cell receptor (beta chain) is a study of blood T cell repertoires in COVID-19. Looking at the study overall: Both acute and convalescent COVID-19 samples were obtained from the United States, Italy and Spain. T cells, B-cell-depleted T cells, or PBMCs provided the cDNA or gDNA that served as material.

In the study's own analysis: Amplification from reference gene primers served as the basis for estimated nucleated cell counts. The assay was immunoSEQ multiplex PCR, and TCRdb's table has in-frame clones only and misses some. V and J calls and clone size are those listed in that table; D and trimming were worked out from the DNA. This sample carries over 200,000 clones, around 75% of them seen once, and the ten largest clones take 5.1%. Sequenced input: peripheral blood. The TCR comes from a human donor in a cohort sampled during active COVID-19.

CDR3 amino acids: CASSDSQVYEQYF. The CDR3 DNA follows: TGTGCCAGCAGCGATTCACAGGTTTACGAGCAGTACTTC. V usage is TRBV5-4 and J usage is TRBJ2-7; D possibly corresponds to TRBD1 (5 bases). The CDR3 runs 13 residues. Between the trimmed V and J ends, which lost 4 bases and 4 bases, there was a span of 12 bases. Germline CDR1 SGHNT, CDR2 YYREEE (reference sequence). The whole variable domain, remainder taken from reference TRBV5-4 and TRBJ2-7, is ETGVTQSPTHLIKTRGQQVTLRCSSQSGHNTVSWYQQALGQGPQFIFQYYREEENGRGNFPPRFSGLQFPNYSSELNVNALELDDSALYLCASSDSQVYEQYFGPGTRLTVT.